This TCR beta chain was identified in a study of Ad26.COV2.S vaccination and SARS-CoV-2 variants. About the study: The donor was enrolled in the Ad26.COV2.S arm of the COV1001 trial. Findings of the study overall: Recipients given vaccine exceeded placebo recipients in spike-specific TCR breadth.

CDR3 length equals 14 residues. In germline, CDR1 is SGHKS, CDR2 YYEKEE (reference sequence). V was shortened by 3 bases and J by 8 bases, with 15 bases between the two germline ends. The method was immunoSEQ multiplex PCR; TCRdb's version includes in-frame clones alone and lacks a portion of them. Of 430,000 or so clones in the sample, 89% were seen once. Treatment here: around 19 received Ad26.COV2.S at low or high dose, single or two shots; roughly five received placebo; per-sample allocation not given. Sampling took place 63 days after the first vaccine or placebo injection. Of note for this clone: Its specificity is not known.

This TCR was sampled from a person between 18 and 65 years old who received the Ad26.COV2.S COVID-19 vaccine or a placebo. The sample in question was peripheral blood, obtained in a trial of Ad26.COV2.S vaccine versus placebo. The V and J genes are TRBV5-5 and TRBJ1-5, with D maybe TRBD1 (5 bases). The CDR3 spells CASSYGGGHEPQHF. The CDR3 DNA is TGTGCCAGCAGCTACGGGGGGGGTCATGAGCCCCAGCATTTT.